These T cell receptor beta chains were read from a single sample in a study of blood T cells in healthy people across ages. Each CDR3 protein is one row after TCRdb ran MiXCR on the 5' RACE reads. The sample has about 760,000 distinct CDR3 sequences, about 25% seen once. This same sample was also part of a study on T cells of mothers and their children.

The sequencing sample was made of blood. Receptors were obtained from a boy aged 5-17 years in good health. Both conserved end residues are part of each CDR3. The D gene is left open where the match is weak. A clone size is listed for some rows: how often the clone was seen (once, few, many), or a class if it is expanded.

>NA|TRBV12-3/TRBV12-4|TRBJ1-6|NA
TGTGCCAGCAGTTTTCTCGTGGGCAGGGGCCCGAATTCACCCCTCCACTTT
CASSFLVGRGPNSPLHF
>NA|TRBV7-9|TRBJ2-1|NA
TGTGCCAGCAGCTTTTCAACCCGAGGTAGCTCCTACAATGAGCAGTTCTTC
CASSFSTRGSSYNEQFF
>NA|TRBV19|TRBJ2-2|NA
TGTGCCAGTAGTATGGTGGATGTTGGCGGATACACCGGGGAGCTGTTTTTT
CASSMVDVGGYTGELFF
>NA|TRBV20-1|TRBJ2-1|NA
TGCAGTGCTAGTTCGAGATGGACTCCGGACTACAATGAGCAGTTCTTC
CSASSRWTPDYNEQFF
>NA|TRBV28|TRBJ2-5|TRBD2
TGTGCCAGCACTAGCGGGAGAAGGGGTCTGTTCTTC
CASTSGRRGLFF
>few|TRBV6-5|TRBJ1-4|NA
TGTGCCATCAATGGGGGTTCTAATGAAAAACTGTTTTTT
CAINGGSNEKLFF
>NA|TRBV12-3/TRBV12-4|TRBJ1-4|NA
TGTGCCAGCAGTTACCCCGGTTATGCAACTAATGAAAAACTGTTTTTT
CASSYPGYATNEKLFF
>few|TRBV29-1|TRBJ2-3|TRBD2
TGCAGCGTACCTAGCGGCTATGGCACAGATACGCAGTATTTT
CSVPSGYGTDTQYF
>few|TRBV3-1|TRBJ2-5|NA
TGTGCCAGCAGCGTGCAGGGGCGTCAAGAGACCCAGTACTTC
CASSVQGRQETQYF
>few|TRBV11-2|TRBJ2-3|TRBD2
TGTGCCAGCAGCCCCACTCGGGGGGGCCTGCCAGATACGCAGTATTTT
CASSPTRGGLPDTQYF
>many|TRBV9|TRBJ2-7|NA
TGTGCCAGCAGCGTAGCCAGCTCCTACGAGCAGTACTTC
CASSVASSYEQYF
>NA|TRBV29-1|TRBJ2-1|TRBD1
TGCAGCGCCCTTCGCGGGACAGGGATCCATGAGCAGTTCTTC
CSALRGTGIHEQFF
>NA|TRBV13|TRBJ2-7|NA
TGTGCCAGCAGCTTAACTCCTAACTCCTACGAGCAGTACTTC
CASSLTPNSYEQYF
>NA|TRBV3-1|TRBJ1-5|TRBD1
TGTGCCAGCAGCCAGACAGGGCGGTTGGGTCAGCCCCAGCATTTT
CASSQTGRLGQPQHF
>few|TRBV18|TRBJ2-5|NA
TGTGCCAGCTCATCGCCTGGGCCGGGGGCGGCGGAGACCCAGTACTTC
CASSSPGPGAAETQYF
>NA|TRBV19|TRBJ1-6|TRBD1
TGTGCCAGTAGTGTGGGACAGGGCGATAATTCACCCCTCCACTTT
CASSVGQGDNSPLHF
>NA|TRBV4-1|TRBJ1-2|TRBD1
TGCGCCAGCAGCCAAGGGACAGGTGTCCACAATGGCTACACCTTC
CASSQGTGVHNGYTF
>once|TRBV12-3/TRBV12-4|TRBJ2-1|TRBD1
TGTGCCAGCAGGGGGACAGGGGGCGGTCAGCAGTTCTTC
CASRGTGGGQQFF
>few|TRBV12-3/TRBV12-4|TRBJ2-1|TRBD2
TGTGCCAGCAGTTCTAGCGGGGGGCCTGGGGAGCAGTTCTTC
CASSSSGGPGEQFF
>NA|TRBV5-1|TRBJ1-6|NA
TGCGCCAGCAGCTTGGACCGGGATTCACCCCTCCACTTT
CASSLDRDSPLHF
>NA|TRBV7-3|TRBJ2-1|TRBD2
TGTGCCAGCAGCTTAGAAAGCGGGAGGAGGGTCAATGAGCAGTTCTTC
CASSLESGRRVNEQFF
>few|TRBV15|TRBJ1-1|TRBD1
TGTGCCACCAGCAGAGAAATCGACAGGGGAGCTTTCTTT
CATSREIDRGAFF
>NA|TRBV24-1|TRBJ2-1|TRBD2
TGTGCCACCAGTGTCGGATGGACTAGCGCCCAGTTTGAGCAGTTCTTC
CATSVGWTSAQFEQFF
>many|TRBV29-1|TRBJ1-4|NA
TGCAGCGTAGCCGACAGAACAACTAATGAAAAACTGTTTTTT
CSVADRTTNEKLFF
>NA|TRBV20-1|TRBJ2-5|NA
TGCAGTGCTAGAGATTTGAGGGGGCGGGGAAGAGAGACCCAGTACTTC
CSARDLRGRGRETQYF
>few|TRBV12-3/TRBV12-4|TRBJ1-5|NA
TGTGCCAGCAGTTTTGTGGGGAATAGCAATCAGCCCCAGCATTTT
CASSFVGNSNQPQHF
>NA|TRBV28|TRBJ2-7|TRBD1
TGTGCCAGCAGCCCCGACAGGGGGCGCCTGAGCTCCTACGAGCAGTACTTC
CASSPDRGRLSSYEQYF
>NA|TRBV29-1|TRBJ2-1|NA
TGCAGCGCACGGGGGCCCTCCAGCCATGAGCAGTTCTTC
CSARGPSSHEQFF